One and the same sample provided the 21 T cell receptor beta chains below, sequenced in a study of T cells in localized non-small cell lung cancer. The data were produced by immunoSEQ multiplex PCR, yet TCRdb's version contains in-frame clones alone and is incomplete. This table has 41,000 or so clones, about 88% appearing once. The starting material was peripheral blood, obtained before any cancer treatment. These receptors all stem from a woman between 18 and 50 years old with stage III lung adenocarcinoma.

In regard to this clone: An end of the junction differs from the germline gene, which may be a read error. V usage is TRBV9 and J usage is TRBJ2-7, with 10 bases identical to TRBD2. The CDR3 length is 15 residues. In germline, CDR1 is SGDLS, CDR2 YYNGEE. CDR3 residues: CASSVAAGGPYEQYF. The CDR3 DNA follows: TGTGCCAGCAGTGTAGCAGCGGGGGGGCCATACGAGCAGTACTTC. The full variable domain, its missing parts supplied by reference TRBV9 and TRBJ2-7, is DSGVTQTPKHLITATGQRVTLRCSPRSGDLSVYWYQQSLDQGLQFLIQYYNGEERAKGNILERFSAQQFPDLHSELNLSSLELGDSALYFCASSVAAGGPYEQYFGPGTRLTVT.

V gene TRBV5-1 combines with J gene TRBJ2-5; 7 bases are a match to TRBD2. V gave up 7 bases and J gave up 5 bases; unmatched junction bases: 8. The CDR3 is made up of 13 amino acids. Germline loops: CDR1 SGHRS, CDR2 YFSETQ. The DNA for the CDR3 is TGCGCCAGCTCCCTTTGGGGGGGGGAGACCCAGTACTTC. Residues: CASSLWGGETQYF. The full variable domain, with the rest looked up from reference TRBV5-1 and TRBJ2-5, is KAGVTQTPRYLIKTRGQQVTLSCSPISGHRSVSWYQQTPGQGLQFLFEYFSETQRNKGNFPGRFSGRQFSNSRSEMNVSTLELGDSALYLCASSLWGGETQYFGPGTRLLVL.

This clone has just one count. CDR3 nucleotides: TGTGCCAGTACCCGACAGTCAAAGGGGCAAGGCACTGAAGCTTTCTTT. Its translation: CASTRQSKGQGTEAFF. The gene calls are TRBV19 and TRBJ1-1; maybe TRBD1 (5 bases). The CDR3 has 16 amino acids. V was pared by 7 bases and J by 4 bases, with 22 bases between. Germline V gene lookup returns CDR1 LNHDA and CDR2 SQIVND (reference sequence).

This chain joins TRBV7-9 and TRBJ2-1, with 8 bases fitting TRBD1. This CDR3 has 18 residues. The V gene's germline CDR1 is SEHNR and CDR2 FQNEAQ (reference sequence). V lost 1 base, J lost 1 base, and 9 bases stayed unmatched. The CDR3 DNA follows: TGTGCCAGCAGCTTAGGATCTCAGGGGGCAGGATCCTACAATGAGCAGTTCTTC. Translating gives CASSLGSQGAGSYNEQFF.

The chain has TRBV7-9 and TRBJ2-5; 11 bases line up with TRBD2. V lost 7 bases to trimming and J lost 1 base; unmatched junction nucleotides: 8. Germline loops: CDR1 SEHNR, CDR2 FQNEAQ (reference sequence). CDR3 length equals 16 residues. The CDR3 here is CASTPPGTSGQETQYF. The CDR3, as DNA: TGTGCCAGCACCCCCCCCGGGACTAGCGGCCAAGAGACCCAGTACTTC.

In its sample, this clone was seen once. The chain combines TRBV5-1 with TRBJ2-1; either TRBD1 or TRBD2 may supply D (5 bases each). The CDR3 has 13 residues. V was cut by 4 bases and J by 3 bases, with 8 bases left in between. Germline lookup yields CDR1 SGHRS and CDR2 YFSETQ. CDR3 nucleotides: TGCGCCAGCAGCAGGGACCTCTACAATGAGCAGTTCTTC. Translating gives CASSRDLYNEQFF.

This clone was seen a handful of times. CDR3 loop: CASSSEGEETQYF. The CDR3 nucleotides are TGCGCCAGCAGCTCCGAGGGAGAAGAGACCCAGTACTTC. This rearrangement joins TRBV5-1 to TRBJ2-5; tentative D call: TRBD2 (5 bases). Germline V gene lookup returns CDR1 SGHRS and CDR2 YFSETQ. This CDR3 has 13 residues. V lost 3 bases to trimming and J lost 3 bases, with 9 bases between them. The variable domain in full, with the rest retrieved from reference TRBV5-1 and TRBJ2-5, is KAGVTQTPRYLIKTRGQQVTLSCSPISGHRSVSWYQQTPGQGLQFLFEYFSETQRNKGNFPGRFSGRQFSNSRSEMNVSTLELGDSALYLCASSSEGEETQYFGPGTRLLVL.

The chain joins TRBV19 to TRBJ1-2; D uncertain. This CDR3 comprises 13 residues. The germline V gene encodes CDR1 LNHDA and CDR2 SQIVND (reference sequence). Trimming cost V 7 bases and J 2 bases, with 11 bases left between them. The CDR3 DNA is TGTGCCAGTACCCTTGACGGGAACTATGGCTACACCTTC. Translated, it gives CASTLDGNYGYTF. Variable domain in full (rest from reference TRBV19 and TRBJ1-2): DGGITQSPKYLFRKEGQNVTLSCEQNLNHDAMYWYRQDPGQGLRLIYYSQIVNDFQKGDIAEGYSVSREKKESFPLTVTSAQKNPTAFYLCASTLDGNYGYTFGSGTRLTVV.

As for this clone: The sample has other DNA sequences that encode this CDR3 too. This chain uses TRBV28 with TRBJ2-7; D might be TRBD2 (5 bases). The V end lost 9 bases, the J end lost 6 bases, and 18 bases lay between the germline ends. The CDR3 is made up of 13 amino acids. Germline values: CDR1 MDHEN, CDR2 SYDVKM. DNA of the CDR3: TGTGCCAGTAGTGCCCGTCCTGCGGGCGAGCAGTACTTC. This sequence encodes CASSARPAGEQYF.

This clone was seen only once. CDR3 bases: TGTGCCAGCAGCTTGTATAGAAACACCGGGGAGCTGTTTTTT. Protein sequence: CASSLYRNTGELFF. The gene calls are TRBV5-6 and TRBJ2-2; D remains unclear. Germline V CDR1 and CDR2: SGHDT, YYEEEE. Trimming removed 1 base at V and 2 bases at J, with 6 bases between. CDR3 size: 14 residues.

The rearrangement links TRBV2 to TRBJ1-6; a possible D gene is TRBD1 (5 bases). Germline V gives CDR1 SNHLY, CDR2 FYNNEI. The length of the CDR3 is 13 residues. V gave up 6 bases and J gave up 14 bases, with 17 bases separating them. The CDR3 reads CASRGTAGGSLHF. DNA of the CDR3: TGTGCCAGCAGGGGGACGGCCGGGGGGTCCCTCCACTTT.

V is TRBV11-2 and J is TRBJ2-5; D gene uncertain. V lost 7 bases to trimming and J lost 3 bases, with 9 bases between them. Germline V lookup: CDR1 SGHAT, CDR2 FQNNGV. There are 12 residues in the CDR3. The CDR3 region has the DNA TGTGCCAGCATTCCACCCAAAGAGACCCAGTACTTC. It specifies CASIPPKETQYF.

This clone was detected only once. This chain uses TRBV13 with TRBJ2-7, with 7 bases aligning to TRBD1. CDR1 and CDR2 (germline): PRHDT, FYEKMQ (reference sequence). The CDR3 is 15 amino acids. The V segment lost 6 bases and the J segment 0 bases; nucleotides outside the gene matches: 8. The DNA of the CDR3 is TGTGCCAGCAGGGTAAGACAGGGTGGCTCCTACGAGCAGTACTTC. This sequence encodes CASRVRQGGSYEQYF. The variable domain in full, completed from reference TRBV13 and TRBJ2-7, reads AAGVIQSPRHLIKEKRETATLKCYPIPRHDTVYWYQQGPGQDPQFLISFYEKMQSDKGSIPDRFSAQQFSDYHSELNMSSLELGDSALYFCASRVRQGGSYEQYFGPGTRLTVT.

The rearrangement links TRBV27 to TRBJ1-2, with D uncertain. V was clipped by 5 bases and J by 3 bases, with 10 bases between them. Germline CDR1 is MNHEY and CDR2 is SMNVEV (reference sequence). The CDR3 sequence is 13 residues long. The CDR3 reads CASSPNGYYGYTF. CDR3 coding DNA: TGTGCCAGCAGTCCGAACGGCTACTATGGCTACACCTTC.

The V call is TRBV5-5, the J call TRBJ2-7; 7 bases match TRBD1. In germline, CDR1 is SGHKS, CDR2 YYEKEE (reference sequence). The V and J ends lost 1 base and 2 bases, in that order; junction bases with no gene match: 9. This CDR3 spans 16 amino acids. The CDR3 reads CASSLFGTVRAYEQYF. CDR3 sequence (DNA): TGTGCCAGCAGCTTGTTCGGGACAGTACGCGCCTACGAGCAGTACTTC.

The chain employs TRBV21-1 and TRBJ1-2; the D call of TRBD1 is as the table states it, not checked on the DNA. TRBV21-1 is a known pseudogene. CDR3 length: 15 residues. The chain's CDR3 is CANPPPTGGDYGYTF. In DNA form, the CDR3 reads TGTGCCAACCCGCCACCGACAGGGGGAGACTATGGCTACACCTTC.

The V gene is TRBV25-1, the J gene TRBJ2-7; D not certain. Trimming removed 8 bases from V and 2 bases from J, with 7 bases in between. This CDR3 is built from 11 residues. Germline V gives CDR1 MGHDK, CDR2 SYGVNS. In DNA form, the CDR3 reads TGTGCCAGCCCTTATCCCTACGAGCAGTACTTC. Encoded protein: CASPYPYEQYF.

The CDR3 region is CASSYRGQTYEQYF. DNA for the CDR3: TGTGCCAGCAGTTACCGAGGACAGACCTACGAGCAGTACTTC. The V gene is TRBV6-5, the J gene TRBJ2-7, with D tentatively TRBD1 (6 bases). With 2 bases removed from V and 2 bases from J, the gap between germline ends came to 10 bases. This CDR3 is built from 14 residues. Germline V gene data show CDR1 as MNHEY and CDR2 as SVGAGI.

The chain recombines TRBV6-5 with TRBJ2-1; 7 bases are a match to TRBD1. The germline CDR1 and CDR2 sequences are MNHEY and SVGAGI. The junction had 4 bases not matched to a gene; V was cut back by 6 bases and J by 5 bases. The CDR3 has 13 amino acids. Here the CDR3 reads CASRTTGDNEQFF. CDR3 coding DNA: TGTGCCAGCAGGACTACAGGGGACAATGAGCAGTTCTTC.

This clone was found once. The chain combines TRBV11-2 with TRBJ1-6; 7 bases fit TRBD1. Germline V gene sequence: CDR1 SGHAT, CDR2 FQNNGV. J was trimmed by 10 bases and V by 6 bases; bases with no gene match: 6. This CDR3 has 13 residues. The CDR3 region has the DNA TGTGCCAGCAGGGACAGGTTTGAGTCACCCCTCCACTTT. It codes for CASRDRFESPLHF.

This sequence joins TRBV9 and TRBJ1-5, with D maybe TRBD1 (5 bases). The germline V gene has CDR1 SGDLS and CDR2 YYNGEE. CDR3 length: 14 residues. Trimming left V 4 bases short and J 0 bases short, with 8 bases between. The CDR3 sequence is CASSPGVSNQPQHF. CDR3 nucleotide sequence: TGTGCCAGCAGCCCGGGGGTTAGCAATCAGCCCCAGCATTTT.